A single sample is the source of the 17 T cell receptor beta chains below, sequenced in a study of blood T cell repertoires in COVID-19. Measured with immunoSEQ multiplex PCR; TCRdb has only the in-frame clones, and not every one. Here the sample spans approximately 240,000 clones, approximately 86% being singletons. The sample was peripheral blood. The receptors come from a woman at least 80 years old with active or convalescent COVID-19.

The gene calls are TRBV11-2 and TRBJ1-1; maybe TRBD1 (6 bases). The V gene's germline CDR1 is SGHAT and CDR2 FQNNGV. The V and J ends lost 1 base and 8 bases respectively, with 14 bases between them. The length of the CDR3 is 14 residues. The CDR3 DNA follows: TGTGCCAGCAGCTTAGCCGGCAACCAGGGGGAAGCTTTCTTT. Protein sequence: CASSLAGNQGEAFF.

The CDR3 reads CSVGQGGYTGELFF. The CDR3 DNA reads as TGCAGCGTTGGTCAGGGGGGTTACACCGGGGAGCTGTTTTTT. V usage is TRBV29-1 and J usage is TRBJ2-2; maybe TRBD1 (7 bases). Trimming shortened V by 4 bases and J by 3 bases, and 12 bases separated the two germline ends. This CDR3 spans 14 amino acids. CDR1 is SQVTM and CDR2 is ANQGSEA in the germline V gene.

The chain links TRBV3-1 (or the pseudogene TRBV3-2) to TRBJ1-5; no definite D call. The CDR3 sequence is 15 residues long. Looked up from germline, CDR1 is LGHDT and CDR2 is YNNKEL (reference sequence). V shed 0 bases and J shed 2 bases, with 8 bases lying between them. The CDR3: CASSQDSLGNQPQHF. The CDR3, as DNA: TGTGCCAGCAGCCAAGATAGTCTGGGCAATCAGCCCCAGCATTTT.

The chain combines TRBV24-1 with TRBJ1-2; D is undetermined. The V gene's germline CDR1 is KGHDR and CDR2 SFDVKD. The CDR3 loop spans 14 amino acids. V was clipped by 1 base and J by 0 bases, with 5 bases between them. The CDR3 here is CATSDFQTNYGYTF. In DNA form, the CDR3 reads TGTGCCACCAGTGATTTTCAGACTAACTATGGCTACACCTTC.

The chain joins TRBV9 to TRBJ1-4, with 8 positions matching TRBD1. The germline V gene encodes CDR1 SGDLS and CDR2 YYNGEE. This CDR3 has 15 residues. V gave up 4 bases and J gave up 7 bases; unmatched junction bases: 9. The CDR3 DNA is TGTGCCAGCAGCACTGGACAGGGCCGGGGTGAAAAACTGTTTTTT. Its translation: CASSTGQGRGEKLFF.

This clone was recorded only once. The rearrangement uses TRBV2 and TRBJ1-5; no firm D call. V was trimmed by 3 bases and J by 1 base, leaving 7 bases between them. Germline CDR1 SNHLY, CDR2 FYNNEI. The CDR3 consists of 14 residues. The CDR3 region has the DNA TGTGCCAGCAGTGACCTGACAAGCAATCAGCCCCAGCATTTT. Amino acids: CASSDLTSNQPQHF.

This clone has just a few counts. This sequence joins TRBV7-9 and TRBJ2-2; 8 nucleotides line up with TRBD1. The CDR3 is made up of 14 amino acids. CDR1 and CDR2 (germline): SEHNR, FQNEAQ (reference sequence). With 7 bases clipped from V and 7 bases from J, the junction kept 8 bases outside the gene matches. CDR3 in amino acids: CASILTGGDGELFF. CDR3 DNA: TGTGCCAGCATACTAACAGGGGGTGACGGGGAGCTGTTTTTT. Supplemented by reference TRBV7-9 and TRBJ2-2, the full variable domain reads DTGVSQNPRHKITKRGQNVTFRCDPISEHNRLYWYRQTLGQGPEFLTYFQNEAQLEKSRLLSDRFSAERPKGSFSTLEIQRTEQGDSAMYLCASILTGGDGELFFGEGSRLTVL.

Only a few counts were recorded for this clone. The genes are TRBV9 and TRBJ1-1; D not certain. V lost 2 bases to trimming and J lost 3 bases, with 11 bases between them. In germline, CDR1 is SGDLS, CDR2 YYNGEE. The CDR3 is 14 amino acids. The CDR3 DNA reads TGTGCCAGCAGCGTGGCGATTCGGGACACTGAAGCTTTCTTT. Amino acid sequence: CASSVAIRDTEAFF.

The chain's CDR3 is CASSSTTSGRLDEQYF. CDR3 bases: TGTGCCAGCAGCTCGACGACTAGCGGGAGACTAGACGAGCAGTACTTC. The rearrangement links TRBV7-9 to TRBJ2-7; 12 bases are shared with TRBD2. Germline V CDR1 and CDR2: SEHNR, FQNEAQ (reference sequence). The CDR3 is 16 residues long. Trimming removed 4 bases from V and 5 bases from J; junction bases left unmatched: 9.

V gene TRBV19 combines with J gene TRBJ1-3; TRBD1 might be the D (5 bases). Germline CDR1 reads LNHDA; CDR2 reads SQIVND (reference sequence). This CDR3 has 14 residues. V was clipped by 10 bases and J by 0 bases, with 13 bases between them. Here the CDR3 reads CATQDRASGNTIYF. CDR3 bases: TGTGCCACTCAAGACAGAGCCTCTGGAAACACCATATATTTT.

As DNA, the CDR3 is TGCGCCAGCAGCCGGGGGAGTTCAGAAAAACTGTTTTTT. Translated, it gives CASSRGSSEKLFF. The chain couples TRBV5-1 to TRBJ1-4, with D possibly being TRBD1 (5 bases). Germline-derived CDR1 and CDR2 are SGHRS and YFSETQ. There are 13 residues in the CDR3. Trimming shortened V by 4 bases and J by 8 bases, and 12 bases separated the two germline ends.

J is TRBJ1-2 and V is TRBV18; D uncertain. V was trimmed by 3 bases and J by 8 bases, leaving 13 bases between them. CDR1 KGHSH and CDR2 LQKENI come from the germline V gene. The CDR3 runs 13 residues. CDR3 loop: CASSPDREGGYTF. The CDR3 nucleotides are TGTGCCAGCTCACCCGACCGGGAGGGAGGCTACACCTTC.

The J gene is TRBJ1-1, the V gene TRBV28; possibly TRBD1 for D (5 bases). CDR1 is MDHEN, CDR2 SYDVKM, per germline. V was cut by 5 bases and J by 1 base, with 14 bases left in between. The CDR3 extends over 15 amino acids. Written as DNA, the CDR3 is TGTGCCAGCAGTGAGTGGGGGGTTGGGAACACTGAAGCTTTCTTT. Amino acids: CASSEWGVGNTEAFF.

This chain uses TRBV10-3 with TRBJ1-5; weak D call: TRBD1 (6 bases). V dropped 10 bases and J dropped 0 bases, with 16 bases sitting between them. Germline V gene sequence: CDR1 ENHRY, CDR2 SYGVKD. The CDR3 has 15 amino acids. CDR3 loop: CATSVDRPSNQPQHF. The DNA of the CDR3 is TGTGCCACCTCAGTCGACAGGCCTAGCAATCAGCCCCAGCATTTT.

This clone has a handful of counts. Here the CDR3 DNA reads TGTGCCAGCAGCCATGCGGAAGGATCCTACAATGAGCAGTTCTTC. Translation gives CASSHAEGSYNEQFF. The chain carries TRBV7-9 and TRBJ2-1; D gene unclear. The CDR3 length is 15 residues. Deletions cut 5 bases from V and 1 base from J, with 12 bases between. Germline CDR1 is SEHNR and CDR2 is FQNEAQ (reference sequence).

The genes are TRBV15 and TRBJ1-5; 9 bases line up with TRBD1. Trimming took 5 bases from V and 4 from J; bases not matched to a gene: 3. CDR3 size: 14 residues. Germline CDR1 is LNHNV and CDR2 is YYDKDF (reference sequence). In DNA, the CDR3 is TGTGCCACCAGCGACAGGGGGTATAATCAGCCCCAGCATTTT. Translating gives CATSDRGYNQPQHF.

The chain employs TRBV19 and TRBJ1-5; D may be TRBD1 (6 bases). The CDR3 is made up of 18 amino acids. Trimming stripped 6 bases from V and 0 bases from J, with 21 bases between. Germline CDR1 reads LNHDA; CDR2 reads SQIVND (reference sequence). Here the CDR3 DNA reads TGTGCCAGTAGGACGATACGGGGACATGGTGGTAGCAATCAGCCCCAGCATTTT. Translating gives CASRTIRGHGGSNQPQHF.